This T cell receptor beta chain emerged from a study of blood T cell repertoires in COVID-19. Overall study: The analysed material was cDNA or gDNA that came from T cells, B-cell-depleted T cells, or PBMCs.

This clone has just one count. Cohorts were based on clinical histories the participants reported. Clones were sequenced by immunoSEQ multiplex PCR, and TCRdb holds only the in-frame ones, with some missing. This repertoire shows fewer than 400,000 clones, 85% found once; its top ten account for under 2%. The CDR3 has 17 amino acids. Trimming stripped 5 bases from V and 8 bases from J, with 27 bases between. Germline lookup yields CDR1 SGHAT and CDR2 FQNNGV. The chain combines TRBV11-2 with TRBJ1-2, with a possible D match to TRBD1 (5 bases). The specimen sequenced was PBMCs or T cells enriched from blood (not recorded which). The sequence came from a woman under 40 who had been exposed to COVID-19. CDR3 sequence reads: CASSKTGGAIRSVGYTF. The CDR3 coding sequence is TGTGCCAGCAGCAAGACTGGCGGGGCAATTCGATCGGTCGGCTACACCTTC.